This TCR beta chain emerged from a study of shared clonotypes between healthy human individuals. CDR1 is SNHLY, CDR2 FYNNEI, per germline. The germline V and J ends were trimmed by 6 bases and 2 bases, with 13 bases remaining between them. CDR3 size: 14 residues. The naive CD8 population came from CD45RO-negative cells selected for CCR7, without terminally differentiated effector memory CD45RA+ cells. Generated by immunoSEQ multiplex PCR, the TCRdb table keeps only in-frame clones and is missing some. The sample carries some 630,000 clones, approximately 96% recorded once. This clone came up once. This receptor was taken from a woman younger than 45 in good health. V and J are TRBV2 and TRBJ2-5; unclear D gene. Sequenced: naive CD8+ T cells sorted from blood. The CDR3 nucleotides are TGTGCCAGCAGCGATTCCCGGGCACAAGAGACCCAGTACTTC. It specifies CASSDSRAQETQYF.